This T cell receptor (beta chain) was found in a study of blood T cell repertoires in COVID-19. V was pared by 6 bases and J by 5 bases, with 13 bases between. The CDR3 extends over 13 amino acids. Germline V gives CDR1 MDHEN, CDR2 SYDVKM. This clone was observed a handful of times. In the original processing: Reference gene primer amplification in the assay estimated nucleated cell counts. TCRdb's table, derived via immunoSEQ multiplex PCR, lists solely in-frame clones and lacks some. V and J calls and clone size are as listed in that table; D and trimming were resolved from the DNA. The sample records roughly 320,000 clones, 70% to 90% being singletons.

The receptor's source is a man between 65 and 85 years old with acute or convalescent COVID-19. Sequencing was carried out using peripheral blood. This chain links TRBV28 with TRBJ1-2; D perhaps matches TRBD1 (6 bases). CDR3: CASSPARGYGYTF. CDR3 nucleotide sequence: TGTGCCAGCAGCCCGGCCAGGGGTTATGGCTACACCTTC.